Presented here are 12 T cell receptor beta chains from one specimen sequenced in a study of identical twins' blood T cells. TCRdb independently ran MiXCR on the 5' RACE reads; one entry per CDR3 protein. The repertoire holds about 370,000 distinct CDR3 sequences, with roughly 31% as singletons. The sequenced material came from PBMCs. Receptors were obtained from a woman aged 18 to 55 in good health.

CDR3 in amino acids: CASSRMTSPSYEQYF. The DNA for the CDR3 is TGTGCCAGCAGTCGGATGACTAGTCCCTCCTACGAGCAGTACTTC. The chain has TRBV9 and TRBJ2-7; possible D gene TRBD2, 6 bases. Germline loops: CDR1 SGDLS, CDR2 YYNGEE. The V gene lost 5 bases and the J gene lost 0 bases, with 15 bases spanning the gap. CDR3 size: 15 residues. Variable domain in full (rest from reference TRBV9 and TRBJ2-7): DSGVTQTPKHLITATGQRVTLRCSPRSGDLSVYWYQQSLDQGLQFLIQYYNGEERAKGNILERFSAQQFPDLHSELNLSSLELGDSALYFCASSRMTSPSYEQYFGPGTRLTVT.

The table lists this clonotype with many counts. The V call is TRBV29-1, the J call TRBJ2-7; 12 bases match TRBD2. This CDR3 has 15 residues. V was clipped by 5 bases and J by 4 bases; unmatched bases: 9. Per germline, CDR1 SQVTM and CDR2 ANQGSEA. The CDR3 DNA is TGCAGCGTTTCCCTGACTAGCGGGGGTAGGTACGAGCAGTACTTC. This encodes CSVSLTSGGRYEQYF.

The chain combines TRBV4-3 with TRBJ2-1; 12 bases line up with TRBD2. Looked up from germline, CDR1 is LGHNA and CDR2 is YSLEER. The V gene end was trimmed by 6 bases and the J gene end by 0 bases; junction bases not matched to a gene: 9. The length of the CDR3 is 18 residues. Here the CDR3 reads CASSRTSGTLSSYNEQFF. DNA of the CDR3: TGCGCCAGCAGTAGGACTAGCGGGACCTTAAGCTCCTACAATGAGCAGTTCTTC.

Concerning this clonotype itself: Compared with germline, one end of the junction differs, possibly owing to a read error. This chain joins TRBV9 and TRBJ2-1; D uncertain. Looked up from germline, CDR1 is SGDLS and CDR2 is YYNGEE. The CDR3 is made up of 12 amino acids. The CDR3 loop reads CAGSVGFTPPFF. The DNA for the CDR3 is TGTGCCGGCAGCGTAGGATTCACGCCCCCGTTCTTC.

The chain recombines TRBV7-2 with TRBJ2-1; 8 nucleotides match TRBD2. Germline loops: CDR1 SGHTA, CDR2 FQGNSA. V lost 4 bases and J lost 6; bases outside the gene matches: 5. CDR3 length: 14 amino acids. Written as DNA, the CDR3 is TGTGCCAGCAGCTCTTTAGCGGGACCCAATGAGCAGTTCTTC. Translated: CASSSLAGPNEQFF. The whole variable domain, filled in from reference TRBV7-2 and TRBJ2-1, reads GAGVSQSPSNKVTEKGKDVELRCDPISGHTALYWYRQSLGQGLEFLIYFQGNSAPDKSGLPSDRFSAERTGGSVSTLTIQRTQQEDSAVYLCASSSLAGPNEQFFGPGTRLTVL.

The chain is built from TRBV3-1 and TRBJ1-1, with D perhaps TRBD1 (5 bases). V shed 0 bases and J shed 6 bases, with 8 bases lying between them. Germline V gene sequence: CDR1 LGHDT, CDR2 YNNKEL (reference sequence). The CDR3 loop spans 13 amino acids. CDR3 nucleotides: TGTGCCAGCAGCCAAGACAGGGAGTCTGAAGCTTTCTTT. Residues: CASSQDRESEAFF.

V usage is TRBV9 and J usage is TRBJ2-4, with D possibly matching TRBD1 (5 bases). The CDR3 extends over 14 amino acids. Per germline, CDR1 SGDLS and CDR2 YYNGEE. The V gene lost 0 bases and the J gene lost 5 bases, with 9 bases spanning the gap. The CDR3 nucleotides read TGTGCCAGCAGCGTAGCGACAGCAGAAAACATTCAGTACTTC. Translation: CASSVATAENIQYF.

V and J are TRBV6-2 or TRBV6-3 and TRBJ2-7; 8 nucleotides agree with TRBD2. Germline V gene sequence: CDR1 MNHEY, CDR2 SVGEGT. The length of the CDR3 is 15 residues. The junction had 10 bases not matched to a gene; V was cut back by 6 bases and J by 3 bases. The CDR3 DNA reads as TGTGCCAGCAGGCGTGGTCTAGCGGGCGTCTACGAGCAGTACTTC. This encodes CASRRGLAGVYEQYF.

This clonotype was counted at least ten times. The gene calls are TRBV5-1 and TRBJ1-6; unclear D gene. Trimming cost V 0 bases and J 8 bases, with 9 bases left between them. This CDR3 is 14 amino acids long. Germline CDR1 and CDR2: SGHRS and YFSETQ. CDR3 sequence reads: CASSLDTGDSPLHF. Here the CDR3 DNA reads TGCGCCAGCAGCTTGGACACCGGGGATTCACCCCTCCACTTT.

This clonotype was seen more than once but under ten times. V gene TRBV4-3 combines with J gene TRBJ1-5; the match to TRBD1 covers 7 bases. The CDR3 length is 15 residues. Germline values: CDR1 LGHNA, CDR2 YSLEER. Losses at the gene ends were 3 bases for V and 2 bases for J; bases not matched to a gene: 4. CDR3 loop: CASSQSGTGNQPQHF. The DNA for the CDR3 is TGCGCCAGCAGCCAGTCCGGGACAGGCAATCAGCCCCAGCATTTT.

In this sample, this clonotype turned up many times. This chain joins TRBV29-1 and TRBJ1-1; no clear D. This CDR3 region has 11 residues. The V gene's germline CDR1 is SQVTM and CDR2 ANQGSEA. The CDR3 DNA sequence: TGCAGTCTCTCCAGGAACACTGAAGCTTTCTTT. Its protein is CSLSRNTEAFF.

This clonotype was detected a few times. V usage is TRBV29-1 and J usage is TRBJ1-1; D is undetermined. Trimming removed 2 bases at V and 0 bases at J, with 19 bases between. Germline values: CDR1 SQVTM, CDR2 ANQGSEA. This CDR3 is 17 amino acids long. Written as DNA, the CDR3 is TGCAGCGTTGAATCGCCCCCCACCCATGGGATGAACACTGAAGCTTTCTTT. The encoded protein is CSVESPPTHGMNTEAFF.